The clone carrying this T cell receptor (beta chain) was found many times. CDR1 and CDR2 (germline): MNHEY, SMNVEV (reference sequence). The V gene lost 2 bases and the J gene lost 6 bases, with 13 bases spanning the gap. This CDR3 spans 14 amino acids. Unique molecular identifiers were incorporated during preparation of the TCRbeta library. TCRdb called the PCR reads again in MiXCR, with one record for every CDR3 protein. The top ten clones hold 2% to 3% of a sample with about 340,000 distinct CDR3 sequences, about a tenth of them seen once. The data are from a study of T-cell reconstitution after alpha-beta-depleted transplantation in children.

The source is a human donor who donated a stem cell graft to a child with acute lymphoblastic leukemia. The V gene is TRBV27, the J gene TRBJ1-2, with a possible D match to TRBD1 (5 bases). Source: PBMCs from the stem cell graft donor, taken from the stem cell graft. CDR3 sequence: CASSLTGLGDGYTF. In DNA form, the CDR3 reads TGTGCCAGCAGTTTAACAGGTTTAGGGGATGGCTACACCTTC.